This T cell receptor (beta chain) stems from a study of OX40 agonist ivuxolimab in advanced cancers. Study observations and caveats: With doses of 0.1-3.0 mg/kg, partial responders showed among the lowest clonal expansion.

In the case of this clone: Its antigen is unknown.

The CDR3 runs to 13 residues. Germline-derived CDR1 and CDR2 are KGHSH and LQKENI. V lost 6 bases, J lost 1 base, and 2 bases stayed unmatched. Generated by immunoSEQ multiplex PCR, the TCRdb table keeps only in-frame clones and is missing some. This table has about 35,000 clones, roughly 84% appearing once. V and J are TRBV18 and TRBJ2-5; 7 positions match TRBD1. This receptor was taken from an adult with an advanced solid tumor such as melanoma, head and neck, liver or kidney cancer. The starting material was CD4+ or CD8+ T cells sorted from blood, obtained in a trial of the OX40 agonist ivuxolimab. CDR3 nucleotide sequence: TGTGCCAGCTCGGGACAGACCCAAGAGACCCAGTACTTC. Its translation is CASSGQTQETQYF. The entire variable domain, with the rest obtained from reference TRBV18 and TRBJ2-5, is as follows: NAGVMQNPRHLVRRRGQEARLRCSPMKGHSHVYWYRQLPEEGLKFMVYLQKENIIDESGMPKERFSAEFPKEGPSILRIQQVVRGDSAAYFCASSGQTQETQYFGPGTRLLVL.